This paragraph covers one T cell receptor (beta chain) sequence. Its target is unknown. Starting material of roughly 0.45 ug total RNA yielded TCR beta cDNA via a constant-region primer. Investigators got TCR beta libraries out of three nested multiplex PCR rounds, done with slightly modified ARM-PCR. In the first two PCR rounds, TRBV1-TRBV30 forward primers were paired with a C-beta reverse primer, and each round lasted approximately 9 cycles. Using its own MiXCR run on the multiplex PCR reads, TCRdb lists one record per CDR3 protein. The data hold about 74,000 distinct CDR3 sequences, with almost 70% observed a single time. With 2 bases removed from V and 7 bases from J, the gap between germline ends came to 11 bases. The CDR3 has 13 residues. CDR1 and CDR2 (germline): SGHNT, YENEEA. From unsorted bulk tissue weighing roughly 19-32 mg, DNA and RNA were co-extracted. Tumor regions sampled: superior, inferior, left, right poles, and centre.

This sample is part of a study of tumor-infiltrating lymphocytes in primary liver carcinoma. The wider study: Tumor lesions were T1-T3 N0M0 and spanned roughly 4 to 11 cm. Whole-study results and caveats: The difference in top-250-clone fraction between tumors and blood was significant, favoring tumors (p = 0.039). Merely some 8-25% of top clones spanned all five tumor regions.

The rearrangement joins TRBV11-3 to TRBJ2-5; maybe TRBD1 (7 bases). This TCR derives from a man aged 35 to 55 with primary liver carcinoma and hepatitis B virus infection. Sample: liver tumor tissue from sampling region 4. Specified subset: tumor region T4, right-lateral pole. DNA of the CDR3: TGTGCCAGCAGCTTACGTCAGGGGGGGACCCAGTACTTC. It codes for CASSLRQGGTQYF.